One sample yielded the 5 T cell receptor beta chains listed below, sequenced in a study of OX40 agonist ivuxolimab in advanced cancers. Produced via immunoSEQ multiplex PCR; TCRdb's table is partial and in-frame only. The sample consists of approximately 44,000 clones, about nine tenths of them appearing once. Sequencing was performed on CD4+ or CD8+ T cells sorted from blood, taken in a trial of the OX40 agonist ivuxolimab. The origin of the receptors is an adult with an advanced solid tumor such as melanoma, head and neck, liver or kidney cancer.

DNA of the CDR3: TGTGCCAGCAGCTGGGGACAGGGGGCCCTCTATGGCTACACCTTC. Its protein is CASSWGQGALYGYTF. This chain links TRBV5-8 with TRBJ1-2, with 12 positions matching TRBD1. The CDR3 loop spans 15 amino acids. J gave up 4 bases and V 3 bases, and 4 bases lay outside the gene matches. The germline CDR1 and CDR2 sequences are SGHTS and YDEGEE.

This clone was found once. The J gene is TRBJ1-5, the V gene TRBV13; a weak D match, TRBD1 (6 bases). The V gene lost 6 bases and the J gene lost 4 bases, with 13 bases spanning the gap. This CDR3 region has 14 residues. Germline CDR1 and CDR2: PRHDT and FYEKMQ (reference sequence). CDR3 DNA sequence: TGTGCCAGCAGTTCTTTTACAGGGAATCAGCCCCAGCATTTT. Translation: CASSSFTGNQPQHF.

This clone came up a few times. The V gene is TRBV7-3, the J gene TRBJ1-1; D ambiguous. The CDR3 runs to 12 residues. Trimming stripped 0 bases from V and 7 bases from J, with 6 bases between. In germline, CDR1 is SGHTA, CDR2 FQGTGA. For the CDR3, the DNA is TGTGCCAGCAGCTTAACGGGGAATGAAGCTTTCTTT. The encoded protein is CASSLTGNEAFF.

This clone was recorded a few times. V is TRBV6-5 and J is TRBJ2-3, with D perhaps TRBD2 (7 bases). V was cut by 6 bases and J by 8 bases, with 21 bases left in between. This CDR3 is built from 15 residues. Germline lookup yields CDR1 MNHEY and CDR2 SVGAGI. CDR3 DNA sequence: TGTGCCAGCAGGGACCTGAGTGGGGGGGCAGCTACGCAGTATTTT. This codes for CASRDLSGGAATQYF.

The chain uses TRBV5-6 and TRBJ1-5, with D tentatively TRBD1 (5 bases). The CDR3 extends over 12 amino acids. V shed 0 bases and J shed 8 bases, with 6 bases lying between them. Germline V gene lookup returns CDR1 SGHDT and CDR2 YYEEEE. The CDR3 DNA follows: TGTGCCAGCAGCTTGGGAGGGGAGCCCCAGCATTTT. Its protein is CASSLGGEPQHF.